These 5 T cell receptor beta chains were sequenced from one sample in a study of shared clonotypes between healthy human individuals. Using immunoSEQ multiplex PCR, the repertoire was profiled, and TCRdb retains in-frame clones only, with some absent. The sample records millions of clones, roughly 95% being singletons. The specimen sequenced was naive CD4+ T cells sorted from blood. The sample's subset: CD45RA+ positively selected. These receptor sequences come from a man younger than 35 in good health.

About this clone itself: The junction and the germline gene differ at one end; a read error may be behind it. This chain uses TRBV6-4 with TRBJ1-6; 9 bases fit TRBD1. The CDR3 has 13 amino acids. Germline V lookup: CDR1 MRHNA, CDR2 SNTAGT. The CDR3 here is CAISDRGSSPLHF. The DNA of the CDR3 is TGTGCCATCAGTGACAGGGGGTCTTCACCCCTCCACTTT.

V usage is TRBV28 and J usage is TRBJ2-3; weak D call: TRBD1 (6 bases). The germline CDR1 and CDR2 sequences are MDHEN and SYDVKM. V was trimmed by 6 bases and J by 5 bases, leaving 9 bases between them. There are 12 residues in the CDR3. CDR3 DNA sequence: TGTGCCAGCAGCCCACAGGGAGATACGCAGTATTTT. Amino acids: CASSPQGDTQYF. Full variable domain (remainder filled in from reference TRBV28 and TRBJ2-3): DVKVTQSSRYLVKRTGEKVFLECVQDMDHENMFWYRQDPGLGLRLIYFSYDVKMKEKGDIPEGYSVSREKKERFSLILESASTNQTSMYLCASSPQGDTQYFGPGTRLTVL.

V and J are TRBV5-6 and TRBJ2-2; the D gene is possibly TRBD1 (6 bases). V shed 0 bases and J shed 6 bases, with 12 bases lying between them. From germline, CDR1 is SGHDT and CDR2 YYEEEE. CDR3 length equals 15 residues. The CDR3 spells CASSLGQVSAGELFF. In nucleotides, the CDR3 is TGTGCCAGCAGCTTGGGACAGGTCTCGGCCGGGGAGCTGTTTTTT.

The chain has TRBV19 and TRBJ2-5; TRBD2 matches 10 bases. V dropped 6 bases and J dropped 5; count of bases not matched to a gene: 6. From germline, CDR1 is LNHDA and CDR2 SQIVND (reference sequence). This CDR3 contains 14 residues. CDR3 sequence (DNA): TGTGCCAGTAGCCTAGCGGGAGAAGGGGAGACCCAGTACTTC. Its protein product is CASSLAGEGETQYF.

This clone was picked up a small number of times. Its ends do not fully match the called genes, so a read error is possible. The chain links TRBV7-7 to TRBJ2-1, with D perhaps matching TRBD1 (6 bases). CDR1 and CDR2 (germline): SSHAT, FNYEAQ (reference sequence). This CDR3 spans 13 amino acids. CDR3 nucleotides: TGTGCTAGCAGTCGACAGGACCACAATGAGCAGTTCTTC. Translated, it gives CASSRQDHNEQFF. Supplemented by reference TRBV7-7 and TRBJ2-1, the full variable domain reads GAGVSQSPRYKVTKRGQDVTLRCDPISSHATLYWYQQALGQGPEFLTYFNYEAQPDKSGLPSDRFSAERPEGSISTLTIQRTEQRDSAMYRCASSRQDHNEQFFGPGTRLTVL.